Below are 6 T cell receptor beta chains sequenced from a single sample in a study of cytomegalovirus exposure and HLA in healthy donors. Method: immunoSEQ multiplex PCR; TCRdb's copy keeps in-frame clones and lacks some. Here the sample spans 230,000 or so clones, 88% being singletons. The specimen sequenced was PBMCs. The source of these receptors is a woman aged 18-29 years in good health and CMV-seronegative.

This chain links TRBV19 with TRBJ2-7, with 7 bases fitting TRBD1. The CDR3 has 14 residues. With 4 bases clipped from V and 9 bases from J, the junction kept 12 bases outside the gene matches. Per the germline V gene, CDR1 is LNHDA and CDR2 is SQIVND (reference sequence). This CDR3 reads CASSTSGTALWQYF. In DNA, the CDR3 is TGTGCCAGTAGTACCTCCGGGACAGCCCTTTGGCAGTACTTC.

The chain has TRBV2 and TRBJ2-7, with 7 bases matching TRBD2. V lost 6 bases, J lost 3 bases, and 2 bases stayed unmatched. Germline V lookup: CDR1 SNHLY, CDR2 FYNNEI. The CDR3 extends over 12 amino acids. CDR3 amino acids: CASSPSGYEQYF. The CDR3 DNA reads TGTGCCAGCAGCCCTAGCGGCTACGAGCAGTACTTC.

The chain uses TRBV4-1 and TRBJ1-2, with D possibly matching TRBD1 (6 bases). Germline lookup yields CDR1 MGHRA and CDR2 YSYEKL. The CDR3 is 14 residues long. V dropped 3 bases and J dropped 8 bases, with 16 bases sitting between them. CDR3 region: CASSQVGAGLGYTF. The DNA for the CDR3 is TGCGCCAGCAGCCAGGTGGGGGCAGGACTCGGCTACACCTTC.

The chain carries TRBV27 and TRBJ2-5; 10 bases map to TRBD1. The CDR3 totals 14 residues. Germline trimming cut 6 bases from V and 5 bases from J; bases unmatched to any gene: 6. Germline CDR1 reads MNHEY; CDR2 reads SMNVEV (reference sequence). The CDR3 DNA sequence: TGTGCCAGCAGACCCCCGGGACAGGGGGAGACCCAGTACTTC. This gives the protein CASRPPGQGETQYF.

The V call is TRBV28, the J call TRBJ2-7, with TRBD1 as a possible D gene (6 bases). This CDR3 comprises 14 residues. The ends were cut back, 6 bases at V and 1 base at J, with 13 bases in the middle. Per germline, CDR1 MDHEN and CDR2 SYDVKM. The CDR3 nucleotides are TGTGCCAGCAGCGAACAGGGAGCTTCCTACGAGCAGTACTTC. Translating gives CASSEQGASYEQYF.

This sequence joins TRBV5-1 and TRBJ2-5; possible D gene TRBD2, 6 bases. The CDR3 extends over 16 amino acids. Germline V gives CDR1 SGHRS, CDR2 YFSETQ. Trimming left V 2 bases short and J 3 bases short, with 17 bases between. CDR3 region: CASSFGGRYREETQYF. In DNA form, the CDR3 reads TGCGCCAGCAGCTTCGGAGGGCGGTATAGGGAAGAGACCCAGTACTTC. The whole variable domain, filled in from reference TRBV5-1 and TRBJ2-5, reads KAGVTQTPRYLIKTRGQQVTLSCSPISGHRSVSWYQQTPGQGLQFLFEYFSETQRNKGNFPGRFSGRQFSNSRSEMNVSTLELGDSALYLCASSFGGRYREETQYFGPGTRLLVL.